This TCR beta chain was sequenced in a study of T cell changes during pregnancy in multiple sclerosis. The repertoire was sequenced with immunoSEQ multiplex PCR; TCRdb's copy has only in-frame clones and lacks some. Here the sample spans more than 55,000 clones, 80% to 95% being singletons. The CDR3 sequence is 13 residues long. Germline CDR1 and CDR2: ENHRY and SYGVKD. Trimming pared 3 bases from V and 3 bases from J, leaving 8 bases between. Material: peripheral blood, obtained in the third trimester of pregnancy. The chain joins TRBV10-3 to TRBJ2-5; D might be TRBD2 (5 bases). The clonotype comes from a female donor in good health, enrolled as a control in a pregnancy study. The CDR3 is CAISDHGKETQYF. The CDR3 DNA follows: TGTGCCATCAGTGACCACGGGAAAGAGACCCAGTACTTC.